This T cell receptor beta chain is from a study of cytomegalovirus exposure and HLA in healthy donors. Study findings and constraints: TCR beta sequences numbering 15,000 to 20,000 were associated with HLA alleles at 0.05 false discovery rate in a later analysis.

Remarks on this clone: The antigen is undetermined.

The primer mix had 60 Vbeta and 13 Jbeta primers. Method: immunoSEQ multiplex PCR; TCRdb's copy keeps in-frame clones and lacks some. The sample consists of 130,000 or so clones, more than 60% of them appearing once. The source is a woman aged 40 to 50 in good health and CMV-seropositive. Sequencing was performed on PBMCs.

CDR3: CASSLSGDGSYNEQFF. As DNA, the CDR3 is TGTGCCAGCAGCTTGTCAGGGGACGGCTCCTACAATGAGCAGTTCTTC. The chain has TRBV7-3 and TRBJ2-1, with a tentative D call TRBD1 (6 bases). V lost 3 bases and J 0 bases, leaving 12 bases between the germline ends. Germline V CDR1 and CDR2: SGHTA, FQGTGA. CDR3 length: 16 amino acids.